Below, 21 T cell receptor beta chains from the same sample are listed, as sequenced in a study of cytomegalovirus exposure and HLA in healthy donors. 60 Vbeta and 13 Jbeta primers were used in PCR. Method: immunoSEQ multiplex PCR; TCRdb's copy keeps in-frame clones and lacks some. The repertoire has roughly 140,000 clones, about 84% of them found once; the top ten carry roughly 5.6%. Sequenced sample: PBMCs. Source of these receptors: a woman in her thirties or forties in good health and CMV-seropositive.

This rearrangement joins TRBV27 to TRBJ2-2; TRBD2 agrees at 9 bases. The CDR3 contains 16 residues. Trimming took 6 bases from V and 3 from J; bases not matched to a gene: 8. The V gene's germline CDR1 is MNHEY and CDR2 SMNVEV (reference sequence). CDR3 DNA: TGTGCCAGCAGCCCCCCGGGACTAGCCCACACCGGGGAGCTGTTTTTT. Its protein is CASSPPGLAHTGELFF.

The J gene is TRBJ2-3, the V gene TRBV7-8; 7 bases are shared with TRBD2. Germline V CDR1 and CDR2: SGHVS, FQNEAQ. The CDR3 sequence is 16 residues long. J gave up 1 base and V 1 base, and 5 bases lay outside the gene matches. CDR3 DNA: TGTGCCAGCAGCTTAGGGGGGAGGGCCCGCACAGATACGCAGTATTTT. It translates to CASSLGGRARTDTQYF.

V usage is TRBV27 and J usage is TRBJ2-7; TRBD1 aligns across 9 bases. Per the germline V gene, CDR1 is MNHEY and CDR2 is SMNVEV (reference sequence). The V gene end was trimmed by 0 bases and the J gene end by 4 bases; junction bases not matched to a gene: 7. The CDR3 length is 16 residues. The CDR3 nucleotides read TGTGCCAGCAGTTTATCCCCGGGACAGGGACGGTACGAGCAGTACTTC. The encoded protein is CASSLSPGQGRYEQYF.

V and J are TRBV2 and TRBJ2-5; TRBD1 matches 8 bases. The CDR3 length is 12 residues. The trim removed 10 bases at V and 5 bases at J, leaving 6 bases unmatched. In germline, CDR1 is SNHLY, CDR2 FYNNEI. In nucleotides, the CDR3 is TGTGCCACCTACAGGGGGTGGGAGACCCAGTACTTC. Translation: CATYRGWETQYF.

The J gene is TRBJ2-1, the V gene TRBV6-6, with D unclear. Looked up from germline, CDR1 is MNHNY and CDR2 is SVGAGI (reference sequence). V lost 4 bases to trimming and J lost 6 bases, with 10 bases between them. The CDR3 sequence is 13 residues long. The CDR3 coding sequence is TGTGCCAGCAGTTCCCGTCCGGGCAATGAGCAGTTCTTC. This sequence encodes CASSSRPGNEQFF.

The chain links TRBV5-1 to TRBJ2-3; D is ambiguous. Germline values: CDR1 SGHRS, CDR2 YFSETQ. The ends were cut back, 4 bases at V and 1 base at J, with 10 bases in the middle. The CDR3 is made up of 14 amino acids. CDR3 DNA: TGCGCCAGCAGCGACTCAAGTGGCACAGATACGCAGTATTTT. It is translated as CASSDSSGTDTQYF.

The chain employs TRBV19 and TRBJ1-5; 7 bases map to TRBD1. The junction had 16 bases not matched to a gene; V was cut back by 6 bases and J by 2 bases. CDR1 LNHDA and CDR2 SQIVND come from the germline V gene (reference sequence). The CDR3 is made up of 18 amino acids. CDR3 loop: CASRRRGLENEGNQPQHF. The CDR3 coding sequence is TGTGCCAGTAGGAGGAGGGGGCTTGAAAATGAGGGCAATCAGCCCCAGCATTTT.

The rearrangement joins TRBV7-8 to TRBJ2-5; unclear D gene. This CDR3 has 14 residues. Germline loops: CDR1 SGHVS, CDR2 FQNEAQ. V gave up 5 bases and J gave up 1 base, with 11 bases separating them. CDR3 sequence reads: CASSPRNPQETQYF. The CDR3, as DNA: TGTGCCAGCAGCCCCAGAAATCCCCAAGAGACCCAGTACTTC.

This clone was observed a few times. This chain joins TRBV11-2 and TRBJ2-1; 10 positions agree with TRBD2. The CDR3 covers 14 residues. V gave up 2 bases and J gave up 5 bases; unmatched junction bases: 0. CDR1 and CDR2 (germline): SGHAT, FQNNGV. This chain's CDR3 is CASSLLAGDNEQFF. The CDR3 DNA reads as TGTGCCAGCAGCTTACTAGCGGGAGACAATGAGCAGTTCTTC.

This clone was found once. The CDR3 DNA is TGTGCCAGTAGTATAGCAACGGGGATCTACGAGCAGTACTTC. Protein product: CASSIATGIYEQYF. The chain has TRBV19 and TRBJ2-7, with a possible D match to TRBD2 (5 bases). Trimming removed 1 base at V and 3 bases at J, with 10 bases between. The CDR3 contains 14 residues. Germline V gene data show CDR1 as LNHDA and CDR2 as SQIVND (reference sequence).

This chain connects TRBV6-1 to TRBJ1-3, with D unclear. Germline V CDR1 and CDR2: MNHNS, SASEGT. This CDR3 comprises 15 residues. V was clipped by 7 bases and J by 0 bases, with 13 bases between them. The CDR3 DNA reads as TGTGCCAGCACCTTGACACGTTCCTCTGGAAACACCATATATTTT. Amino acids: CASTLTRSSGNTIYF.

The chain is built from TRBV6-1 and TRBJ1-5, with unresolved D. The CDR3 loop spans 17 amino acids. Trimming pared 2 bases from V and 2 bases from J, leaving 16 bases between. CDR1 MNHNS and CDR2 SASEGT come from the germline V gene. The chain's CDR3 is CASSEREDLRRNQPQHF. In DNA, the CDR3 is TGTGCCAGCAGTGAAAGGGAGGACCTTCGCCGCAATCAGCCCCAGCATTTT.

This sequence joins TRBV6-6 and TRBJ2-1, with D tentatively TRBD2 (7 bases). In germline, CDR1 is MNHNY, CDR2 SVGAGI (reference sequence). This CDR3 comprises 15 residues. Trimming pared 2 bases from V and 3 bases from J, leaving 11 bases between. For the CDR3, the DNA is TGTGCCAGCAGTTACAGGGGGGAGGGCTACAATGAGCAGTTCTTC. Encoded protein: CASSYRGEGYNEQFF.

The rearrangement links TRBV7-8 to TRBJ2-3; D is undetermined. The CDR3 is made up of 11 amino acids. The V gene's germline CDR1 is SGHVS and CDR2 FQNEAQ. V was shortened by 7 bases and J by 8 bases, with 10 bases between the two germline ends. The CDR3 sequence is CASTTQVTQYF. The CDR3 DNA reads as TGTGCCAGCACCACCCAGGTTACGCAGTATTTT.

The chain uses TRBV27 and TRBJ2-2, with TRBD1 identical over 9 bases. The J segment lost 7 bases and the V segment lost 6 bases, leaving 6 bases of the junction unmatched. Looked up from germline, CDR1 is MNHEY and CDR2 is SMNVEV (reference sequence). CDR3 size: 14 residues. The CDR3 DNA sequence: TGTGCCAGCAGCTTACAGGGGGCGGGCGGGGAGCTGTTTTTT. This sequence encodes CASSLQGAGGELFF.

Notes on this clone: No conserved phenylalanine or tryptophan ends this CDR3, so it is likely a read error. This sequence joins TRBV2 and TRBJ1-2, with D perhaps matching TRBD1 (6 bases). This CDR3 has 15 amino acids. Trimming left V 3 bases short and J 4 bases short, with 15 bases between. Germline V gene lookup returns CDR1 SNHLY and CDR2 FYNNEI. CDR3 sequence reads: CASSELGGRSYGYTL. CDR3 in DNA: TGTGCCAGCAGTGAGCTGGGGGGGCGTAGCTATGGCTACACCCTC.

The chain carries TRBV7-9 and TRBJ1-2; 8 nucleotides match TRBD1. Germline CDR1 is SEHNR and CDR2 is FQNEAQ (reference sequence). The CDR3 loop spans 13 amino acids. J gave up 7 bases and V 4 bases, and 5 bases lay outside the gene matches. This CDR3 reads CASSWTGFRGYTF. The DNA of the CDR3 is TGTGCCAGCAGCTGGACAGGGTTCCGTGGCTACACCTTC.

This clone appeared once. The rearrangement joins TRBV5-4 to TRBJ2-3, with D unclear. Germline loops: CDR1 SGHNT, CDR2 YYREEE (reference sequence). The germline V and J ends were trimmed by 0 bases and 0 bases, with 8 bases remaining between them. CDR3 length equals 15 residues. The DNA for the CDR3 is TGTGCCAGCAGCTTGGCGGTTACTAGCACAGATACGCAGTATTTT. Translation: CASSLAVTSTDTQYF.

This chain links TRBV7-9 with TRBJ2-5; D unresolved. CDR1 SEHNR and CDR2 FQNEAQ come from the germline V gene (reference sequence). Trimming shortened V by 0 bases and J by 1 base, and 6 bases separated the two germline ends. The CDR3 runs 14 residues. CDR3 region: CASSLAQVQETQYF. CDR3 sequence (DNA): TGTGCCAGCAGCTTAGCTCAGGTCCAAGAGACCCAGTACTTC.

The chain joins TRBV5-4 to TRBJ1-2; D gene ambiguous. Trimming stripped 3 bases from V and 5 bases from J, with 11 bases between. The CDR3 runs to 13 residues. Germline loops: CDR1 SGHNT, CDR2 YYREEE (reference sequence). CDR3 coding DNA: TGTGCCAGCAGCTCCCCCCAGGAATATGGCTACACCTTC. It specifies CASSSPQEYGYTF.

This clone appeared once. The CDR3 loop reads CASSLGTSDYNEQFF. The CDR3 DNA reads TGTGCCAGCAGCTTGGGGACTAGCGATTACAATGAGCAGTTCTTC. This rearrangement joins TRBV5-5 to TRBJ2-1, with 9 bases identical to TRBD2. Trimming removed 0 bases from V and 4 bases from J; junction bases left unmatched: 2. This CDR3 has 15 residues. Germline CDR1 SGHKS, CDR2 YYEKEE (reference sequence).